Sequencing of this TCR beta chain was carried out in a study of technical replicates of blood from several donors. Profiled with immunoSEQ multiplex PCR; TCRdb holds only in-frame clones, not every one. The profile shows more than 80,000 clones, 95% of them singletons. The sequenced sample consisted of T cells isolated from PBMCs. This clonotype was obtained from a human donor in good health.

CDR3 sequence (DNA): TGCAGCGTTTGCCTAAATCAGCCCCAGCATTTT. It is translated as CSVCLNQPQHF. V gene TRBV29-1 combines with J gene TRBJ1-5; no definite D call. Germline V gives CDR1 SQVTM, CDR2 ANQGSEA. The CDR3 is 11 residues long. V was trimmed by 5 bases and J by 4 bases, leaving 6 bases between them. The full variable domain, in which reference TRBV29-1 and TRBJ1-5 provide the parts outside the CDR3, is SAVISQKPSRDICQRGTSLTIQCQVDSQVTMMFWYRQQPGQSLTLIATANQGSEATYESGFVIDKFPISRPNLTFSTLTVSNMSPEDSSIYLCSVCLNQPQHFGDGTRLSIL.